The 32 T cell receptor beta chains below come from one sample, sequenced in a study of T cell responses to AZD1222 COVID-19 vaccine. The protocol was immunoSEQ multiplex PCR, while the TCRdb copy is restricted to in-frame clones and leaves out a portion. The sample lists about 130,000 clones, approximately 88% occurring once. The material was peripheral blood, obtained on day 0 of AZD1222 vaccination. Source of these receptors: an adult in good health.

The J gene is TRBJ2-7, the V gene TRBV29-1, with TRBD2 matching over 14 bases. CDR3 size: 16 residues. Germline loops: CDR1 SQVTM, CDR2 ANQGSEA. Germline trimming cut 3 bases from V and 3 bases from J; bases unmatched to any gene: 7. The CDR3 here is CSVEGLAGVAGYEQYF. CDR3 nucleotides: TGCAGCGTTGAGGGACTAGCGGGAGTTGCAGGCTACGAGCAGTACTTC.

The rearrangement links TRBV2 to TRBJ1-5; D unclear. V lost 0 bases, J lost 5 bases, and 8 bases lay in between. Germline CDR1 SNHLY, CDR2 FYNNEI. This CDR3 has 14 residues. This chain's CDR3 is CASSEAGLYQPQHF. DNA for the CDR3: TGTGCCAGCAGTGAAGCCGGGTTATATCAGCCCCAGCATTTT.

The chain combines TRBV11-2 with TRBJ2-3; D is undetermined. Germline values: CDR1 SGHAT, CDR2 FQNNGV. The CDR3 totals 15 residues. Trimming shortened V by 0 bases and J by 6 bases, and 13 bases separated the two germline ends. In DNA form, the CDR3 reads TGTGCCAGCAGCTTAGATGACATAAGCGCTGATACGCAGTATTTT. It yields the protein CASSLDDISADTQYF.

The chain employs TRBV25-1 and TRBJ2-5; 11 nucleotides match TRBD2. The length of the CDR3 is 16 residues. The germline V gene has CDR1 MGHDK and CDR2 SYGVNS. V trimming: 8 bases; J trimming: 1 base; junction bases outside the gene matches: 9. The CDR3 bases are TGTGCCAGCTCCCTACCGGGACTAGCGGTCCAAGAGACCCAGTACTTC. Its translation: CASSLPGLAVQETQYF.

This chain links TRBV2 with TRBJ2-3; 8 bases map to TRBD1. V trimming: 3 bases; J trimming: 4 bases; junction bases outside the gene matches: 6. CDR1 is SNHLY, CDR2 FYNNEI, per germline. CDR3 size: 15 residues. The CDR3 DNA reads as TGTGCCAGCAGTGAGGGCAGGGGGCGCCCAGATACGCAGTATTTT. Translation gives CASSEGRGRPDTQYF.

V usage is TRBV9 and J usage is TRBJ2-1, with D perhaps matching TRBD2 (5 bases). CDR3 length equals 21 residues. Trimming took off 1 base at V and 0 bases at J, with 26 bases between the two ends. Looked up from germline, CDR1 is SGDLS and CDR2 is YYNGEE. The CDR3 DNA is TGTGCCAGCAGCGTACAACTCGGGGAGACGCTGCGGGCTAGCTCCTACAATGAGCAGTTCTTC. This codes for CASSVQLGETLRASSYNEQFF.

As DNA, the CDR3 is TGTGCCAGCAGTTTTCCCCCTCTTTTAGTCGGAGCTTTCTTT. Translating it yields CASSFPPLLVGAFF. This rearrangement joins TRBV28 to TRBJ1-1; no reliable D call. V was trimmed by 3 bases and J by 10 bases, leaving 18 bases between them. The CDR3 is 14 amino acids. Germline lookup yields CDR1 MDHEN and CDR2 SYDVKM.

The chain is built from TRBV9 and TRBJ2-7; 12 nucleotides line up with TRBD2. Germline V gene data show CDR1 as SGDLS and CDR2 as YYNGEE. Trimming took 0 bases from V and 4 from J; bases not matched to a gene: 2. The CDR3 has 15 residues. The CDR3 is CASSVGTSGAYEQYF. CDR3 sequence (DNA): TGTGCCAGCAGCGTAGGGACTAGCGGGGCTTACGAGCAGTACTTC.

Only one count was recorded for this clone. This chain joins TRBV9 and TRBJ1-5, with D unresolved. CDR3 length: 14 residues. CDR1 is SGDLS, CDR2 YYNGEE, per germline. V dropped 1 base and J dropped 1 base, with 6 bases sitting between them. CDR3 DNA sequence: TGTGCCAGCAGCGTAACCGGGAGCAATCAGCCCCAGCATTTT. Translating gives CASSVTGSNQPQHF.

Here the CDR3 DNA reads TGTGCCAGCAGCAAAGGAGAGGCTAGCGGGAGGGCCTACTACGAGCAGTACTTC. Translation gives CASSKGEASGRAYYEQYF. The chain joins TRBV21-1 to TRBJ2-7; the D call TRBD2 from the table was never checked on the DNA. TRBV21-1 counts as a pseudogene. This CDR3 contains 18 residues.

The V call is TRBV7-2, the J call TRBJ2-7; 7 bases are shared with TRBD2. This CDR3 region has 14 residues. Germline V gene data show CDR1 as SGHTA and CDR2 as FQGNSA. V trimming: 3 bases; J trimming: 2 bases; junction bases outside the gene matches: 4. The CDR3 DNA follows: TGTGCCAGCAGCTTCGGCGGGAGTGCCTACGAGCAGTACTTC. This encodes CASSFGGSAYEQYF.

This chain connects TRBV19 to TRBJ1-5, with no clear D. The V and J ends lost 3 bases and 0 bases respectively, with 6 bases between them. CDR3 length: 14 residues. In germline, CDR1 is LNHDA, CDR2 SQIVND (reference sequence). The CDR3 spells CASSIWNSNQPQHF. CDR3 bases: TGTGCCAGTAGTATTTGGAATAGCAATCAGCCCCAGCATTTT.

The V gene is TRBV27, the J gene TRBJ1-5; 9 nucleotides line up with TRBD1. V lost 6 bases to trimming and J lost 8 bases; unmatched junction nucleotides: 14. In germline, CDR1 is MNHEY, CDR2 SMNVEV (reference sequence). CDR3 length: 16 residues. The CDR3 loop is CASRESGTGKWEPQHF. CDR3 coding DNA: TGTGCCAGCAGGGAATCCGGGACAGGGAAGTGGGAGCCCCAGCATTTT.

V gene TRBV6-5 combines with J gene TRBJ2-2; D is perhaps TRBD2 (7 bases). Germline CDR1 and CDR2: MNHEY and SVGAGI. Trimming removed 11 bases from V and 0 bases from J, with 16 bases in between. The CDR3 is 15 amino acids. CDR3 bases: TGTGCCTCCTCGAGCGGGACACCGAACACCGGGGAGCTGTTTTTT. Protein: CASSSGTPNTGELFF.

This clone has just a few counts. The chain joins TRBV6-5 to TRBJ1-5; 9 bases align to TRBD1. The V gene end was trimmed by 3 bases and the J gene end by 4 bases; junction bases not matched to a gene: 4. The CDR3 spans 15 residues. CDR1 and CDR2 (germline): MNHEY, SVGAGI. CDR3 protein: CASSYGTGQNQPQHF. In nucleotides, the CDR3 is TGTGCCAGCAGTTATGGGACAGGGCAAAATCAGCCCCAGCATTTT.

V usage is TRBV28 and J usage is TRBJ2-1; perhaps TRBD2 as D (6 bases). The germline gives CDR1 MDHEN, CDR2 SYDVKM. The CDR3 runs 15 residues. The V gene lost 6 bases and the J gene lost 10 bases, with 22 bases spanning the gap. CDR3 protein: CASSRGSGLGGEQFF. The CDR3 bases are TGTGCCAGCAGCCGAGGGAGCGGGCTTGGTGGCGAGCAGTTCTTC.

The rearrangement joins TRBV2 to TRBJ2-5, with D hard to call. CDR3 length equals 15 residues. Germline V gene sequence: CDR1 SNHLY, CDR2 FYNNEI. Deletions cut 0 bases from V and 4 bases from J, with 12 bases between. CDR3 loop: CASSEATIWGETQYF. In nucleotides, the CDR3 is TGTGCCAGCAGTGAAGCAACAATCTGGGGAGAGACCCAGTACTTC.

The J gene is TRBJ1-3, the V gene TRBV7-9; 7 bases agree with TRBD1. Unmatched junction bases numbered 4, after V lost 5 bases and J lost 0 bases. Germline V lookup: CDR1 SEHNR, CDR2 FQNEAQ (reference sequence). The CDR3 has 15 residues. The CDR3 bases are TGTGCCAGCAGCCATACAGGGGACTCTGGAAACACCATATATTTT. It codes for CASSHTGDSGNTIYF.

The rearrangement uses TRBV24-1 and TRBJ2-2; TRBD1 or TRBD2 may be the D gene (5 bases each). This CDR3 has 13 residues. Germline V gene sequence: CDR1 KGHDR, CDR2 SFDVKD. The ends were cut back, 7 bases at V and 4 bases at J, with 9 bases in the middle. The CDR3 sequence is CATSERGTGELFF. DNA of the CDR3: TGTGCCACCAGCGAGAGGGGCACCGGGGAGCTGTTTTTT.

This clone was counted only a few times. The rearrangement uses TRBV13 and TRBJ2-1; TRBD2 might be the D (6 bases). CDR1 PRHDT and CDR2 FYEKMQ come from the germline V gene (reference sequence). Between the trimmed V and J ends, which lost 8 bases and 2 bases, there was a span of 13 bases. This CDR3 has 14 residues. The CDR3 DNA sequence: TGTGCCAGCGGATGGTCGGGGGCCTACAATGAGCAGTTCTTC. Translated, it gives CASGWSGAYNEQFF.

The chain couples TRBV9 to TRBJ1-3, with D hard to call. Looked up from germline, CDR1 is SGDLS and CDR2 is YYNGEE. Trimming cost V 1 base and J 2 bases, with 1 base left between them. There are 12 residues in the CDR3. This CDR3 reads CASSVTGNTIYF. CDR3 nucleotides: TGTGCCAGCAGCGTAACTGGAAACACCATATATTTT. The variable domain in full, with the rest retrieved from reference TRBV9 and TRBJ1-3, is DSGVTQTPKHLITATGQRVTLRCSPRSGDLSVYWYQQSLDQGLQFLIQYYNGEERAKGNILERFSAQQFPDLHSELNLSSLELGDSALYFCASSVTGNTIYFGEGSWLTVV.

The CDR3 spells CASSDSSSGSPKWNEQFF. CDR3 DNA: TGTGCCAGCAGTGACTCCTCTAGCGGGAGTCCAAAGTGGAATGAGCAGTTCTTC. This sequence joins TRBV6-4 and TRBJ2-1; 10 positions match TRBD2. Germline lookup yields CDR1 MRHNA and CDR2 SNTAGT. J was trimmed by 7 bases and V by 0 bases; bases with no gene match: 12. This CDR3 region has 18 residues.

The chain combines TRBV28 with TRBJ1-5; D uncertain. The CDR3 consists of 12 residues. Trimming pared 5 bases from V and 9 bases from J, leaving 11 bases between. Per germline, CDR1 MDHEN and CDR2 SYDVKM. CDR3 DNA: TGTGCCAGCAGTCCCCTGATCTGGCCCCAGCATTTT. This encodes CASSPLIWPQHF.

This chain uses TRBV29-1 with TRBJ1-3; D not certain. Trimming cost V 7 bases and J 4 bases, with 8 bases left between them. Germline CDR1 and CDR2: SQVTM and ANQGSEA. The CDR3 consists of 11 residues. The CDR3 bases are TGCAGCGCTAATGACGGAAACACCATATATTTT. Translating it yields CSANDGNTIYF.

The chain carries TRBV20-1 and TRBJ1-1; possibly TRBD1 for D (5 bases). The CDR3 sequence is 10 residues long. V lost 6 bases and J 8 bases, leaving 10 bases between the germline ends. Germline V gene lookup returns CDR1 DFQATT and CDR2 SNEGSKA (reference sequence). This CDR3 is CSAGDGEAFF. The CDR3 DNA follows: TGCAGTGCAGGGGACGGCGAAGCTTTCTTT.

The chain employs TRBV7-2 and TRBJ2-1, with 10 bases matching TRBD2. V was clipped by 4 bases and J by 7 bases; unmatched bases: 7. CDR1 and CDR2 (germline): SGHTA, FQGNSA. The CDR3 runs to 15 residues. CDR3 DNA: TGTGCCAGCAGCTCTAGCGGGAGCCGTTCGAATGAGCAGTTCTTC. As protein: CASSSSGSRSNEQFF.

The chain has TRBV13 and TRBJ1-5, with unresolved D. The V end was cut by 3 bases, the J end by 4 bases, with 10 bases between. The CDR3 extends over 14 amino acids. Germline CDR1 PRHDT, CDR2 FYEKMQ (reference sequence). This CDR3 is CASSFRGSNQPQHF. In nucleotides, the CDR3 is TGTGCCAGCAGCTTTAGAGGATCAAATCAGCCCCAGCATTTT.

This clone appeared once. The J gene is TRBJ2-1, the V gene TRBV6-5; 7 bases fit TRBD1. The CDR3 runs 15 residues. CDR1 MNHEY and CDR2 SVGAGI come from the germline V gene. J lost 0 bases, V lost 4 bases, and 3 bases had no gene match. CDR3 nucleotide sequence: TGTGCCAGCAGTTCCAGGGGGAGCTCCTACAATGAGCAGTTCTTC. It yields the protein CASSSRGSSYNEQFF.

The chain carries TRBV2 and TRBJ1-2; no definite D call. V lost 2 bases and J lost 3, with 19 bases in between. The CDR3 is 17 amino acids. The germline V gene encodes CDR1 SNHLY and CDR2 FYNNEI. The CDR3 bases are TGTGCCAGCAGTGAACCAACCTCGACCACCAGGCACTATGGCTACACCTTC. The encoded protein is CASSEPTSTTRHYGYTF.

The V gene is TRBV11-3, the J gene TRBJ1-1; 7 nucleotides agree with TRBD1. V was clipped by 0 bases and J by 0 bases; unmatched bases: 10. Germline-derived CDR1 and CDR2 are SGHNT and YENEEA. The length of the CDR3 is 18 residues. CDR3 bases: TGTGCCAGCAGCTTAGATCAAGGGGGCTCATTCATGAACACTGAAGCTTTCTTT. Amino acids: CASSLDQGGSFMNTEAFF.

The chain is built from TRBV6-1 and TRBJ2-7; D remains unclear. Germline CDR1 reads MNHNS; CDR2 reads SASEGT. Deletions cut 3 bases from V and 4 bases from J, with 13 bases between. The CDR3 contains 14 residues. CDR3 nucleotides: TGTGCCAGCAGTGATAACGGGCTCCCTTACGAGCAGTACTTC. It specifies CASSDNGLPYEQYF.

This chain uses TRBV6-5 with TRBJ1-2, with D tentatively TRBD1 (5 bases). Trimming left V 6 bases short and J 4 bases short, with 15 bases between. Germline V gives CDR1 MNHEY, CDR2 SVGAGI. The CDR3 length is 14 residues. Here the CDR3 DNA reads TGTGCCAGCAGACAGGTCGGGACCTTCTATGGCTACACCTTC. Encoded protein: CASRQVGTFYGYTF.